This T cell receptor (beta chain) derives from a study of response to subunit inactivated influenza vaccine. Study results and caveats: Few additional T cells are recruited per seasonal influenza vaccination, authors suggested.

TCRdb re-called the RT-PCR reads through MiXCR, storing one row per CDR3 protein. The sample lists 500,000 or so distinct CDR3 sequences, 9.5% to 13% occurring once. The germline CDR1 and CDR2 sequences are MDHEN and SYDVKM. V lost 5 bases and J 5 bases, leaving 13 bases between the germline ends. The CDR3 is 14 amino acids. This clonotype was seen only once. Its specificity is not known. This sequence was found in a man aged 45-65 years who received an inactivated influenza vaccine. Sequenced here: PBMCs from blood, sampled more than 35 days after vaccination. The chain couples TRBV28 to TRBJ2-1; possibly TRBD2 for D (5 bases). DNA of the CDR3: TGTGCCAGCAGTCCTTCGGACTCAAACAATGAGCAGTTCTTC. Translating it yields CASSPSDSNNEQFF.